This entry lists 22 T cell receptor beta chains sequenced from one sample in a study of T-cell memory formation after mild COVID-19. From the 5' RACE reads, TCRdb called clonotypes with MiXCR, one entry per CDR3 protein. Among 75,000 to 95,000 distinct CDR3 sequences listed, more than 12% were seen once. The sample consisted of PBMCs or a T cell subset sorted from them (not recorded which). All receptors derive from a man between 18 and 29 years old who had mild COVID-19 (a few samples of this study predate the infection). Cell type and time point are not known.

This chain connects TRBV6-5 to TRBJ2-7; 9 bases fit TRBD1. The germline V gene encodes CDR1 MNHEY and CDR2 SVGAGI. This CDR3 has 13 amino acids. After removal of 10 bases from V and 5 bases from J, the junction contained 9 bases not matched to a gene. The CDR3, as DNA: TGTGCCACGTCAGGACAGGGGCTCCACGAGCAGTACTTC. Its protein product is CATSGQGLHEQYF.

In nucleotides, the CDR3 is TGCAGTGCCCACCTAGCGGGGGGCAACAATGAGCAGTTCTTC. Its translation is CSAHLAGGNNEQFF. The rearrangement uses TRBV20-1 and TRBJ2-1; 11 positions match TRBD2. Germline lookup yields CDR1 DFQATT and CDR2 SNEGSKA (reference sequence). Germline trimming cut 6 bases from V and 5 bases from J; bases unmatched to any gene: 6. The CDR3 has 14 amino acids.

The V and J genes are TRBV7-9 and TRBJ2-1, with TRBD1 identical over 7 bases. V lost 4 bases, J lost 5 bases, and 8 bases stayed unmatched. Germline assignment: CDR1 SEHNR and CDR2 FQNEAQ (reference sequence). The CDR3 contains 15 residues. CDR3 in DNA: TGTGCCAGCAGCTCCGACCGACAGGGAAACAATGAGCAGTTCTTC. It yields the protein CASSSDRQGNNEQFF.

This clonotype was recorded at least ten times. The chain combines TRBV20-1 with TRBJ2-7; the D gene is possibly TRBD2 (5 bases). With 5 bases removed from V and 5 bases from J, the gap between germline ends came to 13 bases. The germline V gene has CDR1 DFQATT and CDR2 SNEGSKA (reference sequence). This CDR3 spans 12 amino acids. The CDR3 sequence: CSASWSGNEQYF. The CDR3 DNA reads TGCAGTGCTTCCTGGAGCGGCAACGAGCAGTACTTC.

This clonotype was picked up a small number of times. The chain has TRBV28 and TRBJ2-5; TRBD1 is a possible D gene (6 bases). V was cut by 7 bases and J by 2 bases, with 17 bases left in between. The V gene's germline CDR1 is MDHEN and CDR2 SYDVKM. This CDR3 spans 15 amino acids. The DNA for the CDR3 is TGTGCCAGCACTAACGGCCACAGGGTTCAAGAGACCCAGTACTTC. As protein: CASTNGHRVQETQYF.

The chain employs TRBV6-6 and TRBJ1-3; no clear D gene. CDR3 length: 10 residues. Looked up from germline, CDR1 is MNHNY and CDR2 is SVGAGI (reference sequence). The V end was cut by 8 bases, the J end by 4 bases, with 3 bases between. CDR3 in DNA: TGTGCCAGCGAGGGAAACACCATATATTTT. This codes for CASEGNTIYF.

This clonotype was detected only a few times. The chain couples TRBV3-1 to TRBJ2-2; TRBD2 matches 16 bases. Losses at the gene ends were 0 bases for V and 2 bases for J; bases not matched to a gene: 6. Germline CDR1 and CDR2: LGHDT and YNNKEL (reference sequence). This CDR3 has 20 residues. The CDR3: CASSQEEGLAGGINTGELFF. For the CDR3, the DNA is TGTGCCAGCAGCCAAGAGGAGGGACTAGCGGGGGGGATCAACACCGGGGAGCTGTTTTTT.

This clonotype was seen a few times. The V call is TRBV12-3 or TRBV12-4, the J call TRBJ1-2; D call uncertain. With 2 bases removed from V and 7 bases from J, the gap between germline ends came to 8 bases. The CDR3 is made up of 12 amino acids. CDR3 sequence (DNA): TGTGCCAGCAGTTTATCGGCCCTTGGCTACACCTTC. This codes for CASSLSALGYTF.

This clonotype was seen a handful of times. The V gene is TRBV20-1, the J gene TRBJ1-1; D gene ambiguous. This CDR3 is 13 amino acids long. V was clipped by 1 base and J by 6 bases, with 12 bases between them. Germline V lookup: CDR1 DFQATT, CDR2 SNEGSKA (reference sequence). The CDR3 protein is CSARVPVGPEAFF. CDR3 nucleotides: TGCAGTGCTAGAGTTCCGGTTGGGCCTGAAGCTTTCTTT.

The chain links TRBV5-1 to TRBJ2-3; D is perhaps TRBD2 (6 bases). Germline V lookup: CDR1 SGHRS, CDR2 YFSETQ. The CDR3 covers 12 residues. Trimming shortened V by 7 bases and J by 3 bases, and 9 bases separated the two germline ends. In DNA, the CDR3 is TGCGCCAGCGCGGGGATTACAGATACGCAGTATTTT. Encoded protein: CASAGITDTQYF.

The chain joins TRBV11-3 to TRBJ2-3; TRBD1 aligns across 9 bases. Germline CDR1 reads SGHNT; CDR2 reads YENEEA. The CDR3 runs to 16 residues. With 5 bases clipped from V and 1 base from J, the junction kept 7 bases outside the gene matches. CDR3: CASSPRQGEGTDTQYF. The CDR3 bases are TGTGCCAGCAGCCCCAGACAGGGGGAGGGCACAGATACGCAGTATTTT.

The J gene is TRBJ1-6, the V gene TRBV4-3; the match to TRBD1 covers 11 bases. CDR3 length: 16 residues. In germline, CDR1 is LGHNA, CDR2 YSLEER. The ends lost 4 bases at V and 4 bases at J; junction bases unmatched: 3. The CDR3 DNA follows: TGCGCCAGCAGCCCCCGGGACAGGGGGTATAATTCACCCCTCCACTTT. The encoded protein is CASSPRDRGYNSPLHF.

This chain joins TRBV7-9 and TRBJ1-5, with 7 bases lining up with TRBD1. Germline V lookup: CDR1 SEHNR, CDR2 FQNEAQ (reference sequence). V was pared by 5 bases and J by 7 bases, with 11 bases of the junction left unmatched. The CDR3 covers 15 residues. The CDR3 DNA reads TGTGCCAGCAGCCCCGTAAATACAGGGGAACAGCCCCAGCATTTT. Translating it yields CASSPVNTGEQPQHF.

This clonotype has a handful of counts. The V call is TRBV7-9, the J call TRBJ1-5, with 8 bases that match TRBD1. The germline V gene encodes CDR1 SEHNR and CDR2 FQNEAQ (reference sequence). This CDR3 contains 14 residues. After removal of 5 bases from V and 5 bases from J, the junction contained 5 bases not matched to a gene. This CDR3 reads CASSRTGKDQPQHF. Here the CDR3 DNA reads TGTGCCAGCAGCCGGACAGGGAAGGATCAGCCCCAGCATTTT.

The table lists this clonotype with a few counts. This chain connects TRBV4-1 to TRBJ2-3; tentatively, D is TRBD2 (7 bases). Trimming removed 1 base from V and 4 bases from J, with 12 bases in between. The CDR3 runs to 15 residues. CDR1 is MGHRA and CDR2 is YSYEKL in the germline V gene. Here the CDR3 DNA reads TGCGCCAGCAGCCAAGGTGGGGGGGCCGCAGATACGCAGTATTTT. Protein sequence: CASSQGGGAADTQYF.

This clonotype occurred a few times. The chain links TRBV5-1 to TRBJ2-6; TRBD1 matches at 7 bases. Per the germline V gene, CDR1 is SGHRS and CDR2 is YFSETQ. V lost 2 bases and J lost 1; bases outside the gene matches: 9. The CDR3 is made up of 18 amino acids. CDR3 nucleotide sequence: TGCGCCAGCAGCTTTGCGGTTTACAGGGGATCTGGGGCCAACGTCCTGACTTTC. Translating it yields CASSFAVYRGSGANVLTF.

The V gene is TRBV24-1, the J gene TRBJ2-3; D call uncertain. Germline CDR1 and CDR2: KGHDR and SFDVKD. The V gene lost 0 bases and the J gene lost 6 bases, with 3 bases spanning the gap. This CDR3 comprises 12 residues. DNA of the CDR3: TGTGCCACCAGTGATTTGCGGGATACGCAGTATTTT. Its protein product is CATSDLRDTQYF.

The chain carries TRBV28 and TRBJ1-2; 9 nucleotides line up with TRBD1. After removal of 5 bases from V and 1 base from J, the junction contained 8 bases not matched to a gene. This CDR3 has 16 amino acids. Per the germline V gene, CDR1 is MDHEN and CDR2 is SYDVKM. This CDR3 is CASSRTGDHRNYGYTF. CDR3 in DNA: TGTGCCAGCAGTCGGACAGGGGACCACCGTAACTATGGCTACACCTTC.

This clonotype was observed many times. This chain connects TRBV5-4 to TRBJ2-2, with D hard to call. V was clipped by 5 bases and J by 2 bases, with 13 bases between them. Per germline, CDR1 SGHNT and CDR2 YYREEE (reference sequence). The CDR3 has 15 residues. DNA of the CDR3: TGTGCCAGCAGTACCCCAGTAGTCAACACCGGGGAGCTGTTTTTT. It is translated as CASSTPVVNTGELFF.

There are many counts of this clonotype. The gene calls are TRBV20-1 and TRBJ2-5; 7 nucleotides line up with TRBD1. CDR1 and CDR2 (germline): DFQATT, SNEGSKA (reference sequence). This CDR3 has 15 amino acids. The junction had 9 bases not matched to a gene; V was cut back by 0 bases and J by 5 bases. CDR3 region: CSARDTQGVRETQYF. The CDR3 DNA reads TGCAGTGCTAGAGATACCCAGGGGGTCCGGGAGACCCAGTACTTC.

This clonotype was found a few times. The rearrangement uses TRBV5-1 and TRBJ2-3; D may be TRBD2 (6 bases). Germline lookup yields CDR1 SGHRS and CDR2 YFSETQ. The CDR3 is 16 amino acids. Trimming took 0 bases from V and 2 from J, leaving 13 bases between them. This CDR3 reads CASSLVLGGTTDTQYF. CDR3 nucleotide sequence: TGCGCCAGCAGCTTGGTTCTGGGGGGAACCACAGATACGCAGTATTTT.

This rearrangement joins TRBV5-1 to TRBJ1-6, with a possible D match to TRBD1 (6 bases). Trimming removed 3 bases from V and 2 bases from J, with 15 bases in between. This CDR3 contains 17 residues. Germline CDR1 is SGHRS and CDR2 is YFSETQ. The CDR3 coding sequence is TGCGCCAGCAGCTCAAGGGGGAAAGAGGCCTATAATTCACCCCTCCACTTT. This translates into CASSSRGKEAYNSPLHF. Supplemented by reference TRBV5-1 and TRBJ1-6, the full variable domain reads KAGVTQTPRYLIKTRGQQVTLSCSPISGHRSVSWYQQTPGQGLQFLFEYFSETQRNKGNFPGRFSGRQFSNSRSEMNVSTLELGDSALYLCASSSRGKEAYNSPLHFGNGTRLTVT.